This T cell receptor beta chain was sequenced in a study of cytomegalovirus exposure and HLA in healthy donors. Findings of the study overall: For most TCR beta V segments, an earlier analysis put the productive rate at about 87% or about 30% of the time. A list of approximately 160 TCR beta chains associated with cytomegalovirus was given. Accurate prediction of most subjects' HLA-A and HLA-B alleles from TCR beta sequences was reported.

With V trimmed by 5 bases and J by 4 bases, 7 bases remained unmatched. The CDR3 is made up of 16 amino acids. CDR1 is SEHNR and CDR2 is FQNEAQ in the germline V gene (reference sequence). The PCR made use of 60 Vbeta and 13 Jbeta primers. Profiling relied on immunoSEQ multiplex PCR, and the TCRdb table lists in-frame clones only, not all of them. The profile shows fewer than 110,000 clones, around three quarters of them singletons. Comment on this clone: Antigen unknown.

The clonotype comes from a male donor in good health and CMV-seronegative. The genes are TRBV7-9 and TRBJ2-1; 11 nucleotides line up with TRBD2. The specimen sequenced was PBMCs. CDR3: CASSAAGTSGYNEQFF. CDR3 in DNA: TGTGCCAGCAGCGCTGCCGGGACTAGCGGATACAATGAGCAGTTCTTC.